The present T cell receptor (beta chain) was sequenced within a study of blood T cell repertoires in COVID-19. Across the whole study: T cells, B-cell-depleted T cells, or PBMCs supplied cDNA or gDNA.

Germline V lookup: CDR1 LNHDA, CDR2 SQIVND (reference sequence). Deletions cut 3 bases from V and 12 bases from J, with 27 bases between. This CDR3 region has 17 residues. It was during active infection that Seattle patients were enrolled and then longitudinally followed. Study processing details: Amplification with reference gene primers provided the estimates of nucleated cell counts. TCRdb's table, derived via immunoSEQ multiplex PCR, lists solely in-frame clones and lacks some. V and J calls and clone size are given by that table; D and trimming were obtained from the DNA. The sample has 85,000 to 120,000 clones; about 79% are singletons.

The source material was peripheral blood. The receptor's source is a man older than 75 with COVID-19, enrolled during active disease. The gene calls are TRBV19 and TRBJ2-1, with D possibly TRBD2 on 6 matching bases. CDR3 sequence (DNA): TGTGCCAGTAGTATTTCCTCTGAGCGGGCAATGCGTTCCGGGCAGTTCTTC. Its translation: CASSISSERAMRSGQFF.